The 28 T cell receptor beta chains reported below all come from one sample, sequenced in a study of blood T cell repertoires in COVID-19. TCRdb's table, derived via immunoSEQ multiplex PCR, lists solely in-frame clones and lacks some. The sample gives approximately 300,000 clones, 85% to 95% of which show up once; around 4.2% is in the top ten. Sequenced input: PBMCs or T cells enriched from blood (not recorded which). These receptors came from a woman aged 25 to 39 who had been exposed to COVID-19.

The chain uses TRBV12-1 and TRBJ2-1; TRBD1, the table's D call, lacks a check against the DNA. TRBV12-1 is designated a pseudogene. This CDR3 is 12 amino acids long. The CDR3 protein is CASSSAPTGQFF. The CDR3 nucleotides read TGTGCCAGCAGCTCCGCCCCGACAGGGCAGTTCTTC.

The J gene is TRBJ2-3, the V gene TRBV5-6, with 11 bases fitting TRBD2. Germline CDR1 SGHDT, CDR2 YYEEEE. The CDR3 contains 16 residues. Trimming removed 4 bases from V and 1 base from J; junction bases left unmatched: 5. In nucleotides, the CDR3 is TGTGCCAGCAGCCTTACTAGCGGGGGACGCACAGATACGCAGTATTTT. Translating it yields CASSLTSGGRTDTQYF.

The J gene is TRBJ1-5, the V gene TRBV7-2; TRBD1 matches at 9 bases. This CDR3 has 15 residues. J was trimmed by 4 bases and V by 5 bases; bases with no gene match: 6. Germline values: CDR1 SGHTA, CDR2 FQGNSA. The chain's CDR3 is CASSQGQGWNQPQHF. The CDR3 region has the DNA TGTGCCAGCAGCCAGGGACAGGGATGGAATCAGCCCCAGCATTTT.

This rearrangement joins TRBV10-3 to TRBJ2-7; D may be TRBD1 (6 bases). This CDR3 spans 12 amino acids. The V and J ends lost 4 bases and 4 bases respectively, with 8 bases between them. From germline, CDR1 is ENHRY and CDR2 SYGVKD. The CDR3 spells CAISGQAYEQYF. For the CDR3, the DNA is TGTGCCATCAGTGGACAGGCGTACGAGCAGTACTTC.

The V and J genes are TRBV7-2 and TRBJ1-1, with TRBD1 as a possible D gene (6 bases). There are 14 residues in the CDR3. Trimming removed 5 bases from V and 0 bases from J, with 10 bases in between. CDR1 is SGHTA, CDR2 FQGNSA, per germline. CDR3 sequence reads: CASSDRFMNTEAFF. CDR3 DNA sequence: TGTGCCAGCAGCGACAGGTTCATGAACACTGAAGCTTTCTTT.

The V call is TRBV5-5, the J call TRBJ1-1; 10 nucleotides align to TRBD1. Germline V gene lookup returns CDR1 SGHKS and CDR2 YYEKEE (reference sequence). The CDR3 is 14 amino acids. J lost 5 bases, V lost 4 bases, and 5 bases had no gene match. The CDR3 reads CASSLDRGRTEAFF. The CDR3 DNA reads TGTGCCAGCAGCCTAGACAGGGGGCGGACTGAAGCTTTCTTT.

V gene TRBV5-1 combines with J gene TRBJ2-2; D call uncertain. V was clipped by 1 base and J by 1 base, with 8 bases between them. This CDR3 is built from 15 residues. CDR1 SGHRS and CDR2 YFSETQ come from the germline V gene. CDR3 nucleotides: TGCGCCAGCAGCTTGTTGGCAGGGAACACCGGGGAGCTGTTTTTT. It codes for CASSLLAGNTGELFF.

This chain joins TRBV11-2 and TRBJ2-5; no clear D gene. In germline, CDR1 is SGHAT, CDR2 FQNNGV. With 5 bases removed from V and 4 bases from J, the gap between germline ends came to 11 bases. The CDR3 has 13 residues. CDR3 protein: CASSRSFLETQYF. The CDR3 coding sequence is TGTGCCAGCAGCCGTTCGTTCTTAGAGACCCAGTACTTC.

This chain links TRBV29-1 with TRBJ2-3, with a possible D match to TRBD1 (5 bases). This CDR3 has 13 amino acids. In germline, CDR1 is SQVTM, CDR2 ANQGSEA. The CDR3 is CTPGRELSYTQYF. For the CDR3, the DNA is TGCACCCCCGGCAGGGAACTTTCATATACGCAGTATTTT.

J is TRBJ2-7 and V is TRBV5-5; perhaps TRBD1 as D (6 bases). The CDR3 contains 14 residues. CDR1 and CDR2 from the germline V gene are SGHKS and YYEKEE (reference sequence). V gave up 4 bases and J gave up 4 bases, with 15 bases separating them. The CDR3 region is CASSTRTVTYEQYF. The CDR3 DNA follows: TGTGCCAGCAGCACCCGGACAGTCACATACGAGCAGTACTTC.

CDR3 DNA sequence: TGTGCCAGCAGCGCTGACATAGGTTATAATTCACCCCTCCACTTT. Translating it yields CASSADIGYNSPLHF. The chain employs TRBV9 and TRBJ1-6; D unresolved. Germline V gene data show CDR1 as SGDLS and CDR2 as YYNGEE. V lost 3 bases and J 4 bases, leaving 11 bases between the germline ends. The CDR3 is made up of 15 amino acids.

The rearrangement joins TRBV6-5 to TRBJ1-2; no clear D. The CDR3 covers 13 residues. The V end was cut by 0 bases, the J end by 6 bases, with 8 bases between. Germline V gene sequence: CDR1 MNHEY, CDR2 SVGAGI. For the CDR3, the DNA is TGTGCCAGCAGTTACTCGAGAGGGAATGGCTACACCTTC. Its translation: CASSYSRGNGYTF.

The genes are TRBV7-2 and TRBJ2-5; 7 nucleotides agree with TRBD1. The trim removed 3 bases at V and 5 bases at J, leaving 3 bases unmatched. The germline gives CDR1 SGHTA, CDR2 FQGNSA. The CDR3 covers 13 residues. In DNA form, the CDR3 reads TGTGCCAGCAGCTTCAACAGGGGTGAGACCCAGTACTTC. As protein: CASSFNRGETQYF.

The chain combines TRBV6-6 with TRBJ1-2; 7 bases match TRBD1. CDR1 is MNHNY and CDR2 is SVGAGI in the germline V gene (reference sequence). Trimming took 5 bases from V and 2 from J; bases not matched to a gene: 5. The CDR3 has 14 amino acids. CDR3: CASSHRQGNYGYTF. In DNA, the CDR3 is TGTGCCAGCAGTCACCGACAGGGCAACTATGGCTACACCTTC.

This clone turned up a few times. DNA for the CDR3: TGTGCCAGCACCCCGTCCCGCAATCAGCCCCAGCATTTT. Translated: CASTPSRNQPQHF. The gene calls are TRBV6-5 and TRBJ1-5; D not certain. Per the germline V gene, CDR1 is MNHEY and CDR2 is SVGAGI. V was clipped by 7 bases and J by 2 bases, with 9 bases between them. This CDR3 is built from 13 residues.

This sequence joins TRBV7-6 and TRBJ1-3; 10 bases fit TRBD1. CDR3 length equals 15 residues. Germline V gene lookup returns CDR1 SGHVS and CDR2 FNYEAQ. V shed 3 bases and J 3 bases; nucleotides not matched to a gene: 2. In nucleotides, the CDR3 is TGTGCCAGCAGCTTCGGGACAGGGGTTGGAAACACCATATATTTT. This codes for CASSFGTGVGNTIYF.

The V call is TRBV5-5, the J call TRBJ1-6; 10 bases line up with TRBD1. Germline-derived CDR1 and CDR2 are SGHKS and YYEKEE (reference sequence). V lost 2 bases and J lost 9; bases outside the gene matches: 5. This CDR3 is 15 amino acids long. CDR3 residues: CASSLTGTGASPLHF. The DNA of the CDR3 is TGTGCCAGCAGCTTAACCGGGACAGGGGCTTCACCCCTCCACTTT.

The chain carries TRBV5-5 and TRBJ1-5, with 11 bases fitting TRBD1. The CDR3 contains 17 residues. Looked up from germline, CDR1 is SGHKS and CDR2 is YYEKEE (reference sequence). After removal of 4 bases from V and 7 bases from J, the junction contained 13 bases not matched to a gene. CDR3 coding DNA: TGTGCCAGCAGCCCCGGGACAGGGGGTGGGCAGGGCCAGCCCCAGCATTTT. Translated, it gives CASSPGTGGGQGQPQHF. Looking up the rest from reference TRBV5-5 and TRBJ1-5 gives the full variable domain: DAGVTQSPTHLIKTRGQQVTLRCSPISGHKSVSWYQQVLGQGPQFIFQYYEKEERGRGNFPDRFSARQFPNYSSELNVNALLLGDSALYLCASSPGTGGGQGQPQHFGDGTRLSIL.

This clone was picked up a small number of times. The J gene is TRBJ2-3, the V gene TRBV5-1, with 8 bases aligning to TRBD2. V lost 4 bases, J lost 4 bases, and 8 bases stayed unmatched. This CDR3 contains 15 residues. Germline values: CDR1 SGHRS, CDR2 YFSETQ. Here the CDR3 reads CASSLVRAGADTQYF. CDR3 coding DNA: TGCGCCAGCAGCCTGGTGAGAGCGGGGGCAGATACGCAGTATTTT.

The chain links TRBV5-1 to TRBJ1-1, with unresolved D. The CDR3 spans 13 residues. Looked up from germline, CDR1 is SGHRS and CDR2 is YFSETQ. Trimming pared 3 bases from V and 2 bases from J, leaving 8 bases between. CDR3 bases: TGCGCCAGCAGCTGGGGAGGTAACACTGAAGCTTTCTTT. This gives the protein CASSWGGNTEAFF.

The chain recombines TRBV27 with TRBJ2-1, with 7 bases fitting TRBD2. The V gene end was trimmed by 8 bases and the J gene end by 5 bases; junction bases not matched to a gene: 12. This CDR3 spans 15 amino acids. The germline CDR1 and CDR2 sequences are MNHEY and SMNVEV (reference sequence). The CDR3 DNA follows: TGTGCCAGCCGCTCACCCACTAGCGCCCACAATGAGCAGTTCTTC. It is translated as CASRSPTSAHNEQFF.

This clone was found once. This sequence joins TRBV16 and TRBJ1-1, with 8 bases aligning to TRBD1. The CDR3 contains 14 residues. Germline CDR1 reads KGHSY; CDR2 reads FQNENV. Losses at the gene ends were 5 bases for V and 5 bases for J; bases not matched to a gene: 7. This CDR3 reads CASSLDRGGTEAFF. The CDR3 DNA is TGTGCCAGCAGCTTAGACAGGGGTGGTACTGAAGCTTTCTTT.

The chain uses TRBV6-2 or TRBV6-3 and TRBJ2-2; D perhaps matches TRBD2 (5 bases). Trimming removed 0 bases from V and 5 bases from J, with 13 bases in between. Germline CDR1 MNHEY, CDR2 SVGEGT. The CDR3 runs to 16 residues. The CDR3: CASSYSGPGGTGELFF. The CDR3 DNA follows: TGTGCCAGCAGTTACTCAGGTCCCGGAGGAACCGGGGAGCTGTTTTTT.

The gene calls are TRBV6-1 and TRBJ1-2; D is perhaps TRBD1 (5 bases). The CDR3 spans 17 residues. Trimming took off 4 bases at V and 4 bases at J, with 22 bases between the two ends. Germline V gives CDR1 MNHNS, CDR2 SASEGT. The CDR3 bases are TGTGCCAGCAGTGGCCGGGACGGAATCTTGGAGGGCTATGGCTACACCTTC. It specifies CASSGRDGILEGYGYTF.

V usage is TRBV3-1 (or the pseudogene TRBV3-2) and J usage is TRBJ1-3, with D possibly matching TRBD1 (6 bases). The V gene's germline CDR1 is LGHDT and CDR2 YNNKEL (reference sequence). Deletions cut 4 bases from V and 3 bases from J, with 13 bases between. The CDR3 extends over 15 amino acids. CDR3 sequence reads: CASSRGGASGNTIYF. Written as DNA, the CDR3 is TGTGCCAGCAGCCGTGGGGGGGCAAGTGGAAACACCATATATTTT.

V usage is TRBV6-5 and J usage is TRBJ2-3; D unresolved. Germline V CDR1 and CDR2: MNHEY, SVGAGI. Trimming stripped 8 bases from V and 5 bases from J, with 20 bases between. The CDR3 totals 15 residues. In DNA form, the CDR3 reads TGTGCCAGCTCCACCCCTGGCGGCTTGAGAGATACGCAGTATTTT. Translated, it gives CASSTPGGLRDTQYF.

The V gene is TRBV4-1, the J gene TRBJ2-2, with 8 bases aligning to TRBD1. The V gene end was trimmed by 4 bases and the J gene end by 0 bases; junction bases not matched to a gene: 7. CDR3 length equals 17 residues. Germline CDR1 MGHRA, CDR2 YSYEKL. The CDR3, as DNA: TGCGCCAGCAGCCCCCGGGACAGGATAGCGAACACCGGGGAGCTGTTTTTT. Its translation is CASSPRDRIANTGELFF.

This chain uses TRBV2 with TRBJ1-1; 9 nucleotides align to TRBD1. This CDR3 is built from 15 residues. Trimming took 5 bases from V and 3 from J; bases not matched to a gene: 7. Germline CDR1 is SNHLY and CDR2 is FYNNEI. The CDR3 region has the DNA TGTGCCAGCAGTACGACAGGGGGACAACACACTGAAGCTTTCTTT. It specifies CASSTTGGQHTEAFF.